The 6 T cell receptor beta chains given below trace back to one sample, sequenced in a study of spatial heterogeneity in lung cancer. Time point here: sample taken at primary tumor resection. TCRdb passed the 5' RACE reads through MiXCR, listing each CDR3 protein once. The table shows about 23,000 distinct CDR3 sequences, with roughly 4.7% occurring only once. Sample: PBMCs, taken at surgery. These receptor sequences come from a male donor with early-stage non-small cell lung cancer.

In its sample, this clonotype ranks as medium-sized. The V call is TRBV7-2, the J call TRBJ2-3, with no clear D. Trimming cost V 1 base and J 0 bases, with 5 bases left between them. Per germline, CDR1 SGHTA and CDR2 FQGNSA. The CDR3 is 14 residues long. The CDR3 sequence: CASSLGASTDTQYF. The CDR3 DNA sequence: TGTGCCAGCAGCTTAGGGGCTAGCACAGATACGCAGTATTTT. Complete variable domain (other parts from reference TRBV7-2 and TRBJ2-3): GAGVSQSPSNKVTEKGKDVELRCDPISGHTALYWYRQSLGQGLEFLIYFQGNSAPDKSGLPSDRFSAERTGGSVSTLTIQRTQQEDSAVYLCASSLGASTDTQYFGPGTRLTVL.

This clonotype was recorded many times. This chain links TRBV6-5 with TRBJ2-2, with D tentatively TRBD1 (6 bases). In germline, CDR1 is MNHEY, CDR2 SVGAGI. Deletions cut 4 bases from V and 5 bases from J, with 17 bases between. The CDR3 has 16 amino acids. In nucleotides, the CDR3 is TGTGCCAGCAGTTGGGGGCCAGGGCGCGAGACCGGGGAGCTGTTTTTT. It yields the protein CASSWGPGRETGELFF.

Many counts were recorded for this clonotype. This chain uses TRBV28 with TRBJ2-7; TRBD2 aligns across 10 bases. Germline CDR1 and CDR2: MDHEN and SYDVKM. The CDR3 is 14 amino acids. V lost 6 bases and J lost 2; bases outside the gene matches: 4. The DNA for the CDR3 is TGTGCCAGCAGCCTAGCGGGAGCTACCTACGAGCAGTACTTC. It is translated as CASSLAGATYEQYF.

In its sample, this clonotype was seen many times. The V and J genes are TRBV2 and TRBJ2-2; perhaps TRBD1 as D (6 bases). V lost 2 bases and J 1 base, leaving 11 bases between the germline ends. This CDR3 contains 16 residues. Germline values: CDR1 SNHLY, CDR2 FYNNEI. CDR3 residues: CASSEQGIKNTGELFF. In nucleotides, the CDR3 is TGTGCCAGCAGTGAACAGGGGATTAAGAACACCGGGGAGCTGTTTTTT.

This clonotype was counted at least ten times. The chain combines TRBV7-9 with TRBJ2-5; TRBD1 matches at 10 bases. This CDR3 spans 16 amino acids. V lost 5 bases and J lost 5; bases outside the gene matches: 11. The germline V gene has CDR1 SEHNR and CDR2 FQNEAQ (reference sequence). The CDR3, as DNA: TGTGCCAGCAGCCCCCGAGGGACAGGGGATGGGGAGACCCAGTACTTC. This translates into CASSPRGTGDGETQYF.

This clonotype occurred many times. The CDR3 region has the DNA TGTGCCAGCAGCTTACCAGACCGGGACTGGCGAGAGGAGACCCAGTACTTC. Its translation: CASSLPDRDWREETQYF. The chain employs TRBV7-9 and TRBJ2-5; maybe TRBD2 (6 bases). Germline lookup yields CDR1 SEHNR and CDR2 FQNEAQ (reference sequence). The V end was cut by 2 bases, the J end by 5 bases, with 21 bases between. The CDR3 extends over 17 amino acids.